This T cell receptor beta chain was obtained from a study of shared clonotypes between healthy human individuals. The assay was immunoSEQ multiplex PCR, and TCRdb's table has in-frame clones only and misses some. The sample has over a million clones; around 78% are singletons. CDR1 is MNHEY and CDR2 is SMNVEV in the germline V gene (reference sequence). V lost 2 bases and J 0 bases, leaving 14 bases between the germline ends. This CDR3 has 17 residues. Study findings and constraints: When compared with the clonotypes that were shared by all four sorted-subset donors, the non-shared clonotypes turned out to have lower generation probabilities.

This clone appeared a few times. Its matching antigen is unknown. This sequence joins TRBV27 and TRBJ2-4, with D possibly being TRBD1 or TRBD2 (7 bases each). This clonotype was obtained from a man aged 18 to 29 in good health. Some clones in this sample may be carry-over from other donors' samples. Sample: memory CD4+ T cells from PBMCs. Described subset: CD45RA-negative fraction. CDR3 amino acids: CASSLVTGEGAKNIQYF. The CDR3 DNA reads TGTGCCAGCAGTTTAGTCACAGGGGAGGGAGCCAAAAACATTCAGTACTTC.